A single sample is the source of the 5 T cell receptor beta chains below, sequenced in a study of cytomegalovirus exposure and HLA in healthy donors. The study ran its PCR with 60 Vbeta and 13 Jbeta primers. Clones were read by immunoSEQ multiplex PCR, and TCRdb kept only the in-frame ones, dropping some. The data show some 190,000 clones, with around nine tenths seen just once and around 1.5% held by the top ten. The sample comprised PBMCs. These TCRs come from a woman aged 18-35 years in good health and CMV-seronegative.

This clone was recorded a few times. The gene calls are TRBV11-1 and TRBJ1-1, with 7 bases lining up with TRBD1. V was clipped by 5 bases and J by 0 bases; unmatched bases: 6. Germline loops: CDR1 SGHAT, CDR2 FQDESV (reference sequence). The CDR3 consists of 15 residues. DNA of the CDR3: TGTGCCAGCAGCCCCCCGGGACAGTTGAACACTGAAGCTTTCTTT. Its protein is CASSPPGQLNTEAFF.

The chain is built from TRBV10-2 and TRBJ1-4; the match to TRBD1 covers 8 bases. The J segment lost 5 bases and the V segment lost 0 bases, leaving 2 bases of the junction unmatched. Germline V gene lookup returns CDR1 WSHSY and CDR2 SAAADI. The CDR3 totals 15 residues. CDR3 residues: CASSESGQANEKLFF. DNA of the CDR3: TGCGCCAGCAGTGAGTCGGGACAGGCCAATGAAAAACTGTTTTTT.

This clone is a singleton in its sample. V is TRBV11-3 and J is TRBJ2-5, with TRBD2 as a possible D gene (6 bases). Per the germline V gene, CDR1 is SGHNT and CDR2 is YENEEA. This CDR3 comprises 14 residues. V was pared by 4 bases and J by 4 bases, with 13 bases between. CDR3 in DNA: TGTGCCAGCAGCTCCCCCGGGGGTAGAGAGACCCAGTACTTC. This translates into CASSSPGGRETQYF.

The CDR3: CASSPAWAQNTGELFF. The CDR3 DNA follows: TGTGCCAGCAGCCCGGCCTGGGCCCAGAACACCGGGGAGCTGTTTTTT. J is TRBJ2-2 and V is TRBV2; no clear D. The CDR3 length is 16 residues. The V end was cut by 6 bases, the J end by 1 base, with 15 bases between. Per the germline V gene, CDR1 is SNHLY and CDR2 is FYNNEI.

The chain uses TRBV29-1 and TRBJ2-1; 9 bases fit TRBD1. The CDR3 is 14 amino acids. Germline CDR1 SQVTM, CDR2 ANQGSEA. The trim removed 4 bases at V and 8 bases at J, leaving 9 bases unmatched. The CDR3 nucleotides read TGCAGCGTTGTAGTACAGGGGGCGTCCTATGAGCAGTTCTTC. Its protein product is CSVVVQGASYEQFF.